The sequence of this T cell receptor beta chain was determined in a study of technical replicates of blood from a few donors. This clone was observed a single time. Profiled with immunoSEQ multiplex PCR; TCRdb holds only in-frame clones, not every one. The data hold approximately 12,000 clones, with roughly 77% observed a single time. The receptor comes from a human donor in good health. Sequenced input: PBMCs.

The CDR3, as DNA: TGTGCCAGCAAGGCTAGCGGGAGAATAGATACGCAGTATTTT. Its translation is CASKASGRIDTQYF. The chain couples TRBV2 to TRBJ2-3, with 10 positions matching TRBD2. Germline values: CDR1 SNHLY, CDR2 FYNNEI. There are 14 residues in the CDR3. After removal of 7 bases from V and 5 bases from J, the junction contained 6 bases not matched to a gene. Combining the CDR3 with reference TRBV2 and TRBJ2-3 gives the whole variable domain EPEVTQTPSHQVTQMGQEVILRCVPISNHLYFYWYRQILGQKVEFLVSFYNNEISEKSEIFDDQFSVERPDGSNFTLKIRSTKLEDSAMYFCASKASGRIDTQYFGPGTRLTVL.